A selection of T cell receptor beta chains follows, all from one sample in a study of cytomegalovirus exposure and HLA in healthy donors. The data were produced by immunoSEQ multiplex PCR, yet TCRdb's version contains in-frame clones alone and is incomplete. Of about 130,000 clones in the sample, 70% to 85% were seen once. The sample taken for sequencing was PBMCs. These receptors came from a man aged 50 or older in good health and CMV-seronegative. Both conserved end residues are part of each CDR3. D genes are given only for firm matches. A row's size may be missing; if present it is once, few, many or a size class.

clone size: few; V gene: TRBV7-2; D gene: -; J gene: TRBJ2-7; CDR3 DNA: TGTGCCAGCAGCTTTTTTGGAGGGTCCGAGCAGTACTTC; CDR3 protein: CASSFFGGSEQYF
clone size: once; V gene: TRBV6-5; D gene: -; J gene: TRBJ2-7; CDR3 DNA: TGTGCCAGCAGTTTGGGGCAGGGCTACGAGCAGTACTTC; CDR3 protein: CASSLGQGYEQYF
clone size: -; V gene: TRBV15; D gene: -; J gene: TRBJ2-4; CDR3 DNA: TGTGCCACCAGCAGATCGGGAAACATTCAGTACTTC; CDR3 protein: CATSRSGNIQYF
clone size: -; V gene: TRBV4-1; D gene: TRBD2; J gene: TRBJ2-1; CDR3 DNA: TGCGCCAGCAGCCAAGGGACTAGCGGTAACAATGAGCAGTTCTTC; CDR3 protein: CASSQGTSGNNEQFF
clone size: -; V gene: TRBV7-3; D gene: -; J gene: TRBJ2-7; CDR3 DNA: TGTGCCAGCAGCTCTCGTATGGGGGGTGAGCAGTACTTC; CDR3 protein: CASSSRMGGEQYF
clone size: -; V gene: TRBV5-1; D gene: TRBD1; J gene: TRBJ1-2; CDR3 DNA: TGCGCCAGCAGCGAAGGGACAGTTGATTCTGGCTACACCTTC; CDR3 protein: CASSEGTVDSGYTF
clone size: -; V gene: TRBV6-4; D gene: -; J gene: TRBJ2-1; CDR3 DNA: TGTGCCAGCAGTGATACTGACGGGGCCTACAATGAGCAGTTCTTC; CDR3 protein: CASSDTDGAYNEQFF
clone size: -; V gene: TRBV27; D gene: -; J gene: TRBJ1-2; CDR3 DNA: TGTGCCAGCAGCCAAGGCGGGCGGGAGGCCTACTATGGCTACACCTTC; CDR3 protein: CASSQGGREAYYGYTF
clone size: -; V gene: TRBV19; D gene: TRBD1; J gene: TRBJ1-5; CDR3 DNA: TGTGCCAGTAGTTCGGTCGGGCAGGGGGCGAATCAGCCCCAGCATTTT; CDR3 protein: CASSSVGQGANQPQHF
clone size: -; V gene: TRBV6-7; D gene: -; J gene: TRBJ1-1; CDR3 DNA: TGTGCCAGCAGTCCCCGGGGGGCTGAGGCTTTCTTT; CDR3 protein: CASSPRGAEAFF
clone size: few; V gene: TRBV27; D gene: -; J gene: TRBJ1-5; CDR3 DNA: TGTGCCAGCAGCTATGGGAGGGATCAGCCCCAGCATTTT; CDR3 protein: CASSYGRDQPQHF
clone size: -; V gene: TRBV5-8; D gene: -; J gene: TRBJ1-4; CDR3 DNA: TGTGCCAGCAGCTTGGATGCAGGGGTTGGGGAAAAACTGTTTTTT; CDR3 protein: CASSLDAGVGEKLFF
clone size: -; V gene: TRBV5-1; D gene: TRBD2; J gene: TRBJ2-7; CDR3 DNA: TGCGCCAGCAGCTGGGGGGGGACCTACGAGCAGTACTTC; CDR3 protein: CASSWGGTYEQYF
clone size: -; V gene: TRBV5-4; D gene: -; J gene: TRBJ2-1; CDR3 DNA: TGTGCCAGCATCCTGGGTGGGGGGAGAGATGAGCAGTTCTTC; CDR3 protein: CASILGGGRDEQFF
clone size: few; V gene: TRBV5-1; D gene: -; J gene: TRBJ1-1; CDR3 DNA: TGCGCCAGCAGCTACGACGGGGGGAACACTGAAGCTTTCTTT; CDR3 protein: CASSYDGGNTEAFF
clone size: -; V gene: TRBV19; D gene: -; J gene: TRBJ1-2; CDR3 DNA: TGTGCCAGTGGAGATTTACGCGAGTATGGCTACACCTTC; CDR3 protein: CASGDLREYGYTF
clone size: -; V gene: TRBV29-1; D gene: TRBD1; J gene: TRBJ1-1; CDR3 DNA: TGCAGCGTAGCAGGGGGCGTCACTGAAGCTTTCTTT; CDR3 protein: CSVAGGVTEAFF
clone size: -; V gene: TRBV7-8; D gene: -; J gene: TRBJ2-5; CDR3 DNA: TGTGCCAGCAGCCCTCAAGCAGACAGGATACAAGAGACCCAGTACTTC; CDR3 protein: CASSPQADRIQETQYF
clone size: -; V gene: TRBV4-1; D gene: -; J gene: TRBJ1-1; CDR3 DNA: TGCGCCAGCAGCCAAGTCGTATTGAACACTGAAGCTTTCTTT; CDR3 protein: CASSQVVLNTEAFF
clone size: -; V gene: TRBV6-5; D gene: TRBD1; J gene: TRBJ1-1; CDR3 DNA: TGTGCCAGCAGACTGACCGGGACAGGGGGCACTGAAGCTTTCTTT; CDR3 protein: CASRLTGTGGTEAFF
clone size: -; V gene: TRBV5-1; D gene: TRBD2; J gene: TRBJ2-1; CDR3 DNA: TGCGCCAGCAGCGGTATAGGGTTGCGGGGGGACTCCTACAATGAGCAGTTCTTC; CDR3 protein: CASSGIGLRGDSYNEQFF
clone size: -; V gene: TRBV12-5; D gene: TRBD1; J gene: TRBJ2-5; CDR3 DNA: TGTGCTAGTGGTTCCCCTCAGGGGGCGCTTGAGACCCAGTACTTC; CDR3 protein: CASGSPQGALETQYF
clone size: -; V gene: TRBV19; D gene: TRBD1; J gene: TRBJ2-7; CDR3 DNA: TGTGCCAGTAGAGTTACGGGACAGGGTAGGAACGAGCAGTACTTC; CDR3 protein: CASRVTGQGRNEQYF
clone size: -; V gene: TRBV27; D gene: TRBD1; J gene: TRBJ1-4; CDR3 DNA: TGTGCCAGCAGTCCGACAGGGGCCTTTAATGAAAAACTGTTTTTT; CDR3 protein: CASSPTGAFNEKLFF
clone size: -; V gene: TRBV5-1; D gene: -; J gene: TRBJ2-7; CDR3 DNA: TGCGCCAGCAGCTTGGGACAGGTCGGTTACGAGCAGTACTTC; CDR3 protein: CASSLGQVGYEQYF
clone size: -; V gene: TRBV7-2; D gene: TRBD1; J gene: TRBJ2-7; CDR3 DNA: TGTGCCAGCAGCCCGGACAGGTTAACTACTAACGAGCAGTACTTC; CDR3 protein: CASSPDRLTTNEQYF
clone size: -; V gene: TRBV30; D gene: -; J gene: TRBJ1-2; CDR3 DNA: TGTGCCTGGAAATGGGCCTGGTTGGGTGGCGGCTACACCTTC; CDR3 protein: CAWKWAWLGGGYTF
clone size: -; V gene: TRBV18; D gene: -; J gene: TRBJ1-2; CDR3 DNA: TGTGCCAGCTCACGAAATCCAGGGTCCTATGGCTACACCTTC; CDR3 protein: CASSRNPGSYGYTF
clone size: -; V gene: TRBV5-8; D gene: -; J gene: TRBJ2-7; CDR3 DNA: TGTGCCAGCAGCTTGCTAAAGGCGGATCAGTACTTC; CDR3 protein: CASSLLKADQYF
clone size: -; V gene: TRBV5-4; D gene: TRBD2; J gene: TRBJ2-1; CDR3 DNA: TGTGCCAGCAGCCCGAAGCGGGGGAATTACAATGAGCAGTTCTTC; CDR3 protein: CASSPKRGNYNEQFF
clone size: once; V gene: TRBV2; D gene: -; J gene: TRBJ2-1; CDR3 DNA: TGTGCCAGCAGTGGTCGGACAGCCTACAATGAGCAGTTCTTC; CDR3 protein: CASSGRTAYNEQFF
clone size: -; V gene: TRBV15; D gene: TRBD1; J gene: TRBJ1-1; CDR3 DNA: TGTGCCACCAGCAGGGACAGGGGGAACACTGAAGCTTTCTTT; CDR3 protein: CATSRDRGNTEAFF
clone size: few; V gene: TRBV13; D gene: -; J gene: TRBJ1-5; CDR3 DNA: TGTGCCAGCAGCTTAGGGCAGTCCAATCAGCCCCAGCATTTT; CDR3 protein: CASSLGQSNQPQHF
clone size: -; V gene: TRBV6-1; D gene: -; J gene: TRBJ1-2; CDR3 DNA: TGTGCCAGCAGTGAATGGGAGGCGGGTGGCTACACCTTC; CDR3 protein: CASSEWEAGGYTF
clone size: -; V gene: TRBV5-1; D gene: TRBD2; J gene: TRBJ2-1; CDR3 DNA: TGCGCCAGCACGAGCGGGGGGCCAGTCAATGAGCAGTTCTTC; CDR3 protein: CASTSGGPVNEQFF
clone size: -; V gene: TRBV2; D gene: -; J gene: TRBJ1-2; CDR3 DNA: TGTGCCAGCAGCAGGCCCTCTAACTATGGCTACACCTTC; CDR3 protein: CASSRPSNYGYTF
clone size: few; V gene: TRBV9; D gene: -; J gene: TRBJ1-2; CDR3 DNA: TGTGCCAGCAGCACCCCAGGGAACTATGGCTACACCTTC; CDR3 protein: CASSTPGNYGYTF
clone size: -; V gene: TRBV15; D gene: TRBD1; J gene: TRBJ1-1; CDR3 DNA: TGTGCCACCAGCAGAGATGGGACAGGTGAAGCTTTCTTT; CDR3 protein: CATSRDGTGEAFF
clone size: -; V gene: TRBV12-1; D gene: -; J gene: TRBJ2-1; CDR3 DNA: TGTGCCAGCAGCCCTCCGTTTGGACTAAATTACAATGAGCAGTTCTTC; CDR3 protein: CASSPPFGLNYNEQFF
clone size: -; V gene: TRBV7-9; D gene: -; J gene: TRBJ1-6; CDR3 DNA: TGTGCCAGCAGCTTGGGCCGGACAGTATCCTATAATTCACCCCTCCACTTT; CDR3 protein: CASSLGRTVSYNSPLHF
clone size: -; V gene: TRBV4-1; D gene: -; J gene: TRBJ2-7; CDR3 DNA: TGCGCCAGCAGCCAAGAAGTGGGGGCCGAGGCAGCCGAGCAGTACTTC; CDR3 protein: CASSQEVGAEAAEQYF
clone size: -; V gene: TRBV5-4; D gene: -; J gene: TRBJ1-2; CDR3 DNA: TGTGCCAGCAGCTTTCCAGGAATCGGTGTTGACTATGGCTACACCTTC; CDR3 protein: CASSFPGIGVDYGYTF
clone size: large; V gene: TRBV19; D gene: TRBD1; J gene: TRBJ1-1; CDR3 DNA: TGTGCCAGTAGTAGACAGGGAGGCGGCACTGAAGCTTTCTTT; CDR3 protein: CASSRQGGGTEAFF
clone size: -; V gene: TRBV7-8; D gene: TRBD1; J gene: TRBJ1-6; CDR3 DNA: TGTGCCAGCAGCTCGGACAGGCGGTCACCCCTCCACTTT; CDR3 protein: CASSSDRRSPLHF
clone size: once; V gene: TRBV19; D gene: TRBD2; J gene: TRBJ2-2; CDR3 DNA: TGTGCCAGTATCAAAACGCGGGGACTAACGACCGGGGAGCTGTTTTTT; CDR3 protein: CASIKTRGLTTGELFF
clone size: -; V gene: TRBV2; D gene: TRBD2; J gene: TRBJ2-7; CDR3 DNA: TGTGCCAGCAGTGAATGGGGGGGCGAGCAGTACTTC; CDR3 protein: CASSEWGGEQYF
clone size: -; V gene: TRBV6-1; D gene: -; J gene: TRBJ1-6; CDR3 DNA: TGTGCCAGCAGGTCAGGGCCTGAGGATTCACCCCTCCACTTT; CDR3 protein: CASRSGPEDSPLHF
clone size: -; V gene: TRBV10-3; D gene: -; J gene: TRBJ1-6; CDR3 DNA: TGTGCCATCAGTGATGGACAGCCTCAAAATTCACCCCTCCACTTT; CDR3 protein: CAISDGQPQNSPLHF
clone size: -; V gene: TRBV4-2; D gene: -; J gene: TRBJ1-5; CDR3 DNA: TGTGCCAGCAGCCAAGTCAGGGGCAATCAGCCCCAGCATTTT; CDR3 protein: CASSQVRGNQPQHF
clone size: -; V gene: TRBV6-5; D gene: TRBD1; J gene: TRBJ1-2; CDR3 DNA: TGTGCCAGCAGTATACCAGGGGGCGCGATCTGGGGCTACACCTTC; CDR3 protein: CASSIPGGAIWGYTF
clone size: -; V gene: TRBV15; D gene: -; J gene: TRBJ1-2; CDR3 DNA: TGTGCCACCAGCAGAGATGGTGACTATAACTATGGCTACACCTTC; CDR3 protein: CATSRDGDYNYGYTF